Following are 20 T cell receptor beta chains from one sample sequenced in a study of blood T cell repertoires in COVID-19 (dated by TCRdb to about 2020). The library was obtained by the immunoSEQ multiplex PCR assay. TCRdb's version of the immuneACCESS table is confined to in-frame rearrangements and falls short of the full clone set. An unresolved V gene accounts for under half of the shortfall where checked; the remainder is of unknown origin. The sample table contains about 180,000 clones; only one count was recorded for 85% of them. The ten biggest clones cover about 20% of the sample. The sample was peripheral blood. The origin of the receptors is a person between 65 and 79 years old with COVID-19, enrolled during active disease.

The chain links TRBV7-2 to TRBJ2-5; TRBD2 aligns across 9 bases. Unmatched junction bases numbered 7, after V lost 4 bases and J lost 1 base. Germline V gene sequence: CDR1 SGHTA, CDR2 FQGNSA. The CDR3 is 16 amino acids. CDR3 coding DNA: TGTGCCAGCAGCTCGGGGGCTAGCGGGGTCCAAGAGACCCAGTACTTC. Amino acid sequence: CASSSGASGVQETQYF. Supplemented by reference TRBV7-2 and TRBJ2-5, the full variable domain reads GAGVSQSPSNKVTEKGKDVELRCDPISGHTALYWYRQSLGQGLEFLIYFQGNSAPDKSGLPSDRFSAERTGGSVSTLTIQRTQQEDSAVYLCASSSGASGVQETQYFGPGTRLLVL.

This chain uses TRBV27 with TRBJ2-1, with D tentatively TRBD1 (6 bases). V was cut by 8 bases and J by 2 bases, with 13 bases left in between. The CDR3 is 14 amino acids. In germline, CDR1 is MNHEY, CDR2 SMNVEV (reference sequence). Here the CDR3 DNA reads TGTGCCAGCTCCCGGGACACCGCCTACAATGAGCAGTTCTTC. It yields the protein CASSRDTAYNEQFF.

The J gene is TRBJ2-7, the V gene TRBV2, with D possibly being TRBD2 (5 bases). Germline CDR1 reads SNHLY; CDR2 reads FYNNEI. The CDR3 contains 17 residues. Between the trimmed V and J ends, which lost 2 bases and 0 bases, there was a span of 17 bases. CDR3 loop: CASSESAKTTLSYEQYF. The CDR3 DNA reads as TGTGCCAGCAGTGAAAGTGCCAAGACTACTCTCTCCTACGAGCAGTACTTC.

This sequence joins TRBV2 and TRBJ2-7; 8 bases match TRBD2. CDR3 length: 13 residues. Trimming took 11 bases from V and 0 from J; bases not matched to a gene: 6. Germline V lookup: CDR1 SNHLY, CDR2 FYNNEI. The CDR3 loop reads CASAGGYSYEQYF. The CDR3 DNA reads TGTGCCTCGGCGGGGGGCTACTCCTACGAGCAGTACTTC.

CDR3 DNA sequence: TGTGCCATCAGGACTAGCTCCGGGGCCTACTACGAGCAGTACTTC. This encodes CAIRTSSGAYYEQYF. The V gene is TRBV10-3, the J gene TRBJ2-7; 7 positions match TRBD2. V was pared by 6 bases and J by 3 bases, with 11 bases of the junction left unmatched. Germline CDR1 reads ENHRY; CDR2 reads SYGVKD. CDR3 size: 15 residues.

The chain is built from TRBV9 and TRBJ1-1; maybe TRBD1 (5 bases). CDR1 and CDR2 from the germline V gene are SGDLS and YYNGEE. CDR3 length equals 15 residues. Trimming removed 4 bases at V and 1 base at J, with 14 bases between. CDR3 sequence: CASSPFRDKNTEAFF. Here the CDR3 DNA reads TGTGCCAGCAGCCCCTTCAGGGATAAGAACACTGAAGCTTTCTTT.

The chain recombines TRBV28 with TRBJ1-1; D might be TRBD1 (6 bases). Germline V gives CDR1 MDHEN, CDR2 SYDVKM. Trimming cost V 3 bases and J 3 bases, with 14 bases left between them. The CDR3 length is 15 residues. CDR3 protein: CASSFFQGIDTEAFF. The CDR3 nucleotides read TGTGCCAGCAGTTTTTTCCAGGGGATAGACACTGAAGCTTTCTTT.

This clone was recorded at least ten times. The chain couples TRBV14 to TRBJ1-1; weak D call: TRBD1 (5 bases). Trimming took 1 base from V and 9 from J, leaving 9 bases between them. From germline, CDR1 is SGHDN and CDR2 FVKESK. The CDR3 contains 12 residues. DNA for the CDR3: TGTGCCAGCAGCCAAGTCCCAGGGAAAGCTTTCTTT. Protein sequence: CASSQVPGKAFF.

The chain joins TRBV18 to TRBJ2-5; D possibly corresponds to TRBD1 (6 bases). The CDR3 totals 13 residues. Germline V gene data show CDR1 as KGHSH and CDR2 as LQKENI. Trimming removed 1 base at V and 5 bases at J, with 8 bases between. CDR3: CASSPRGLETQYF. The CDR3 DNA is TGTGCCAGCTCACCACGGGGGCTTGAGACCCAGTACTTC.

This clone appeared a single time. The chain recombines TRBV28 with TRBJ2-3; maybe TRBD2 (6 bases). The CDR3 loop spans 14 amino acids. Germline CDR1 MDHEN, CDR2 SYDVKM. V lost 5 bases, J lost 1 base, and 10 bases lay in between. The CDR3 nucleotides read TGTGCCAGCAGTCAGCGGGTCGGCACAGATACGCAGTATTTT. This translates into CASSQRVGTDTQYF.

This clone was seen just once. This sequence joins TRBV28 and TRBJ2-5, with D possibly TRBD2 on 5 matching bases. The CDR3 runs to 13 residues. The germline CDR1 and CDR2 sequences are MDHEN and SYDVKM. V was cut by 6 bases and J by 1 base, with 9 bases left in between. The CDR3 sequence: CASRRGSQETQYF. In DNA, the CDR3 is TGTGCCAGCAGACGGGGATCCCAAGAGACCCAGTACTTC. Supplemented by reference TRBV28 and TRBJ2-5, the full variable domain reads DVKVTQSSRYLVKRTGEKVFLECVQDMDHENMFWYRQDPGLGLRLIYFSYDVKMKEKGDIPEGYSVSREKKERFSLILESASTNQTSMYLCASRRGSQETQYFGPGTRLLVL.

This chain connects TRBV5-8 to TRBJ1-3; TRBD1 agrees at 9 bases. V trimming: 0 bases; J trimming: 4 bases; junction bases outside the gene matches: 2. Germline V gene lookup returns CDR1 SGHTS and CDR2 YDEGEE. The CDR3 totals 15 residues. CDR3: CASSLEDRGGNTIYF. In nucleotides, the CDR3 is TGTGCCAGCAGCTTGGAGGACAGGGGCGGAAACACCATATATTTT. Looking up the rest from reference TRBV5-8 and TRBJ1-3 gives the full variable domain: EAGVTQSPTHLIKTRGQQATLRCSPISGHTSVYWYQQALGLGLQFLLWYDEGEERNRGNFPPRFSGRQFPNYSSELNVNALELEDSALYLCASSLEDRGGNTIYFGEGSWLTVV.

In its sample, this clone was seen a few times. DNA of the CDR3: TGTGCCAGCAGCTTAAATGGACAGAAATATTCACCCCTCCACTTT. Translated: CASSLNGQKYSPLHF. V and J are TRBV7-3 and TRBJ1-6; D is perhaps TRBD1 (6 bases). V was shortened by 1 base and J by 8 bases, with 12 bases between the two germline ends. CDR1 is SGHTA, CDR2 FQGTGA, per germline. The CDR3 has 15 amino acids.

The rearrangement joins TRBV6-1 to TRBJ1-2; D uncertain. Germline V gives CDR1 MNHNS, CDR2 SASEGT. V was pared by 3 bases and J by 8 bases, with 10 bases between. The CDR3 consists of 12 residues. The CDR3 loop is CASSDPGVGYTF. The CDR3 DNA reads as TGTGCCAGCAGTGATCCCGGAGTGGGCTACACCTTC.

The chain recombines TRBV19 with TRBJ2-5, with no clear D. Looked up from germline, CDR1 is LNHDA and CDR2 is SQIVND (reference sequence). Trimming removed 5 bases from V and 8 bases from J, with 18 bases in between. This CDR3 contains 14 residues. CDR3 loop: CASSPDLTRTTQYF. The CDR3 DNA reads TGTGCCAGTAGTCCCGATTTGACTCGCACAACCCAGTACTTC.

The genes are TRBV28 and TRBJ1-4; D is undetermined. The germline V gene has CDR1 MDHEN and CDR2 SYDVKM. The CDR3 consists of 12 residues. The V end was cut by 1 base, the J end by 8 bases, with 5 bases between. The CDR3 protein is CASSLSGEKLFF. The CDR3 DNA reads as TGTGCCAGCAGTTTATCCGGGGAAAAACTGTTTTTT.

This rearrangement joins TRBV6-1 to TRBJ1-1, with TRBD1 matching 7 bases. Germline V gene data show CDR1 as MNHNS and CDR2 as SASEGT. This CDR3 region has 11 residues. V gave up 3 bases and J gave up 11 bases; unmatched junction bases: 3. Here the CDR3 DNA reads TGTGCCAGCAGTGATAGCAGGGGGGCTTTCTTT. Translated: CASSDSRGAFF.

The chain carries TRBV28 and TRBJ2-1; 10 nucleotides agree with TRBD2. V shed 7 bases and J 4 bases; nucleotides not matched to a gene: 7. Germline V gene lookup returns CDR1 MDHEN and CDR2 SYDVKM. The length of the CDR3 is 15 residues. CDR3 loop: CASNPSGSWYNEQFF. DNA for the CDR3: TGTGCCAGCAACCCTAGCGGGAGTTGGTACAATGAGCAGTTCTTC.

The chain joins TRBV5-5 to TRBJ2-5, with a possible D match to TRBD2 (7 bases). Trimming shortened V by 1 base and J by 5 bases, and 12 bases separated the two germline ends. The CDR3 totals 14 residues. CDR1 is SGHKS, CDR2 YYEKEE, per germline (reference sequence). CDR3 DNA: TGTGCCAGCAGCTTGTGGGGGGGCCGGGAGACCCAGTACTTC. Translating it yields CASSLWGGRETQYF.

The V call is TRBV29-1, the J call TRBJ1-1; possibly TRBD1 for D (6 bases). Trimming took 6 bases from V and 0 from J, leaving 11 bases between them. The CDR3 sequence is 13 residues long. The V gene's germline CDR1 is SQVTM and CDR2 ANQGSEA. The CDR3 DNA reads TGCAGCGTCTGCGGACAGATGAACACTGAAGCTTTCTTT. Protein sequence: CSVCGQMNTEAFF.